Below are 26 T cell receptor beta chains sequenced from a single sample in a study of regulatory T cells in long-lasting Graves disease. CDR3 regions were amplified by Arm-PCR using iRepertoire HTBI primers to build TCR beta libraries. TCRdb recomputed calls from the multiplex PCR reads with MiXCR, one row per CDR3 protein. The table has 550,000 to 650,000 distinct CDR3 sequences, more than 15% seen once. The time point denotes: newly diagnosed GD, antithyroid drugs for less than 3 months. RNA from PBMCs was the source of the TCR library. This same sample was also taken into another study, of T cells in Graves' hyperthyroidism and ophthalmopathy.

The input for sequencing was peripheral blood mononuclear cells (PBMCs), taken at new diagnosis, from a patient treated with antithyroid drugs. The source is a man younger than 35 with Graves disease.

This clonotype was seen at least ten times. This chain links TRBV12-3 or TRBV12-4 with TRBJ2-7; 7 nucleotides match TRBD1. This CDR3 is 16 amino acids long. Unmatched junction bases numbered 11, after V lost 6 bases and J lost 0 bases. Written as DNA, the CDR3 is TGTGCCAGCAGCCCAAGACAGGGAATTAGCTCCTACGAGCAGTACTTC. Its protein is CASSPRQGISSYEQYF.

CDR3 amino acids: CASSVEGDSNQPQHF. Written as DNA, the CDR3 is TGTGCCAGCAGCGTAGAGGGGGATAGCAATCAGCCCCAGCATTTT. V usage is TRBV9 and J usage is TRBJ1-5; possibly TRBD1 for D (6 bases). The CDR3 consists of 15 residues. Trimming shortened V by 0 bases and J by 0 bases, and 7 bases separated the two germline ends. CDR1 is SGDLS, CDR2 YYNGEE, per germline.

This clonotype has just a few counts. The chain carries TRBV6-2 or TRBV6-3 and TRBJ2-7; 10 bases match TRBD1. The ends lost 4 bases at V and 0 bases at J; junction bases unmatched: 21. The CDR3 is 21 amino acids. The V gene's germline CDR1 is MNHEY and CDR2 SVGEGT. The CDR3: CASSSPRDRGSRSSLSYEQYF. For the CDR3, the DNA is TGTGCCAGCAGTTCACCCCGGGACAGGGGTTCCCGGTCTTCTCTCTCCTACGAGCAGTACTTC.

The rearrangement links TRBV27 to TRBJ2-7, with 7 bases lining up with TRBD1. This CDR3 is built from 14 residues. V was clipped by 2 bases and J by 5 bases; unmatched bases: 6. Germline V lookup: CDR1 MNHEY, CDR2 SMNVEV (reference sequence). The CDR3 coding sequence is TGTGCCAGCAGTTTAGATGCCAGGGGGAACGAGCAGTACTTC. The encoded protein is CASSLDARGNEQYF.

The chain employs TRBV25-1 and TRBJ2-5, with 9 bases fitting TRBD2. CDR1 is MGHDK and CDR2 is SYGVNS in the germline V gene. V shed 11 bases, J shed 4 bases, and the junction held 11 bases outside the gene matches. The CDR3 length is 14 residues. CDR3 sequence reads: CARNSGSLLETQYF. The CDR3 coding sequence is TGTGCCCGAAATAGCGGGAGTCTATTAGAGACCCAGTACTTC.

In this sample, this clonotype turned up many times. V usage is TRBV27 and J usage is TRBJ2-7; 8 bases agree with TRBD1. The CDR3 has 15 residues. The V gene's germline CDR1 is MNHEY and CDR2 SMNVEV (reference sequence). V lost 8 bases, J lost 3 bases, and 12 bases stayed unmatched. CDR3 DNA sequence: TGTGCCAGCGGGGACCATCGACAGGGGATCTACGAGCAGTACTTC. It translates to CASGDHRQGIYEQYF.

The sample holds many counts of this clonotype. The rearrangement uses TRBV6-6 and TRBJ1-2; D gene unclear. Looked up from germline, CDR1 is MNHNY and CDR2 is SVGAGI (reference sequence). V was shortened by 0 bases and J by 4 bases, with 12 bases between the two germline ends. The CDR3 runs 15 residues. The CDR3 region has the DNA TGTGCCAGCAGTTACTCGTATCGCAGCGTCTATGGCTACACCTTC. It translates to CASSYSYRSVYGYTF.

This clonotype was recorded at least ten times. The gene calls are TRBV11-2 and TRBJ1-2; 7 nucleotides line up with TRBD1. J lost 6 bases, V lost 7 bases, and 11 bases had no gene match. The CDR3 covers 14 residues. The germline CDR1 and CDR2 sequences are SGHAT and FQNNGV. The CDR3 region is CASNFRGSPDGYTF. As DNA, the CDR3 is TGTGCCAGCAACTTCAGGGGGTCGCCGGATGGCTACACCTTC.

For the CDR3, the DNA is TGCAGCGGGAACGGACTGGCGAACTTCAACCGGGAGACCCAGTACTTC. This codes for CSGNGLANFNRETQYF. V usage is TRBV20-1 and J usage is TRBJ2-5, with D possibly matching TRBD2 (5 bases). The length of the CDR3 is 16 residues. Germline loops: CDR1 DFQATT, CDR2 SNEGSKA (reference sequence).

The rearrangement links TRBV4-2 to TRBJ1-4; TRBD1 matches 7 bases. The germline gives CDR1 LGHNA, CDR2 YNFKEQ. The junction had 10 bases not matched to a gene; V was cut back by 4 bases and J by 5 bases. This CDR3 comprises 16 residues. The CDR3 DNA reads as TGTGCCAGCAGCCCACAGGGGACAGAAAGAAATGAAAAACTGTTTTTT. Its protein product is CASSPQGTERNEKLFF.

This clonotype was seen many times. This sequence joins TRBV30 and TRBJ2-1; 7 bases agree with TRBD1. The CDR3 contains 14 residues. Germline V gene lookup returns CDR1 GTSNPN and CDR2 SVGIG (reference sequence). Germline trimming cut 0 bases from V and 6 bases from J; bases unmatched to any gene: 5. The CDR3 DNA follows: TGTGCCTGGAGTGTACAAGGGGGCTCCAATGAGCAGTTCTTC. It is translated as CAWSVQGGSNEQFF.

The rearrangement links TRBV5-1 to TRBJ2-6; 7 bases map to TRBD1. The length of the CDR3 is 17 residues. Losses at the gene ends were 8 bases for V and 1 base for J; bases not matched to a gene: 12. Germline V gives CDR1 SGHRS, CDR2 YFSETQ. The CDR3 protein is CASKSRQGYSGANVLTF. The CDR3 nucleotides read TGCGCCAGTAAATCCCGACAGGGCTATTCTGGGGCCAACGTCCTGACTTTC.

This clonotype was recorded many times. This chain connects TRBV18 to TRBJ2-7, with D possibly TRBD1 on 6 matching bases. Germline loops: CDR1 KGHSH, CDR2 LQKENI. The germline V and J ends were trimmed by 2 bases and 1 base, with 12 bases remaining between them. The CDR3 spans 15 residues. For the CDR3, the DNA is TGTGCCAGCTCACCAGGGCAGGGGCCATCCTACGAGCAGTACTTC. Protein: CASSPGQGPSYEQYF.

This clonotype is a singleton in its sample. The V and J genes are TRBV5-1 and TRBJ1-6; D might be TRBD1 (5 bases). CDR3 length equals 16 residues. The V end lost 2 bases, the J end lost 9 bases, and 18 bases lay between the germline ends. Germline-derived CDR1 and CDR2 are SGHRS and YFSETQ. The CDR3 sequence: CASSFGYGGTVSPLHF. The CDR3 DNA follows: TGCGCCAGCAGCTTTGGCTACGGGGGGACGGTTTCACCCCTCCACTTT.

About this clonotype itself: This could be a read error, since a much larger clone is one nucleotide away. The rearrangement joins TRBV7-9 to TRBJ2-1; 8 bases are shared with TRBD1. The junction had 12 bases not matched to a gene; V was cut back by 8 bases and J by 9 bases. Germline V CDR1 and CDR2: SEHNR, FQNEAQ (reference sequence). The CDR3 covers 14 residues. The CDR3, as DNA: TGTGCCAGCTGCACCCGACAGGGGTGGGGTGAGCAGTTCTTC. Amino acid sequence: CASCTRQGWGEQFF.

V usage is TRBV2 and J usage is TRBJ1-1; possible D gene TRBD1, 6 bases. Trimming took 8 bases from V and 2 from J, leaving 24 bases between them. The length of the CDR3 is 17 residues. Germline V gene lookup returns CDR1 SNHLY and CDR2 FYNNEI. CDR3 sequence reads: CASLESGQGDGNTEAFF. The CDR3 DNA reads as TGTGCCAGCCTGGAGTCGGGACAAGGTGACGGAAACACTGAAGCTTTCTTT.

The DNA of the CDR3 is TGTGCCACCAGCAGAGATCCGGTCCAGCCCCAGCATTTT. Encoded protein: CATSRDPVQPQHF. The gene calls are TRBV15 and TRBJ1-5; no reliable D call. This CDR3 spans 13 amino acids. With 0 bases removed from V and 7 bases from J, the gap between germline ends came to 7 bases. Germline loops: CDR1 LNHNV, CDR2 YYDKDF (reference sequence).

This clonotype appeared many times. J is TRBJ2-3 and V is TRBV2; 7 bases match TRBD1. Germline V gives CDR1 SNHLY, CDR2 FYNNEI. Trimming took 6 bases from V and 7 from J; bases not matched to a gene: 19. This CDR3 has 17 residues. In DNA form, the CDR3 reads TGTGCCAGCAGGAAAGAAGACAGGGTTTCCATCACGTATACGCAGTATTTT. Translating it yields CASRKEDRVSITYTQYF. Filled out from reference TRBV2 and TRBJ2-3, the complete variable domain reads EPEVTQTPSHQVTQMGQEVILRCVPISNHLYFYWYRQILGQKVEFLVSFYNNEISEKSEIFDDQFSVERPDGSNFTLKIRSTKLEDSAMYFCASRKEDRVSITYTQYFGPGTRLTVL.

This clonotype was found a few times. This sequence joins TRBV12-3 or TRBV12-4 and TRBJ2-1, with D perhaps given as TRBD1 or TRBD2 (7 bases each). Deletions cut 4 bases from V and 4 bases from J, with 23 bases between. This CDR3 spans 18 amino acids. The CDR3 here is CASSSRRGGGQKYNEQFF. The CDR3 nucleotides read TGTGCCAGCAGTTCACGGAGGGGGGGGGGACAGAAATACAATGAGCAGTTCTTC.

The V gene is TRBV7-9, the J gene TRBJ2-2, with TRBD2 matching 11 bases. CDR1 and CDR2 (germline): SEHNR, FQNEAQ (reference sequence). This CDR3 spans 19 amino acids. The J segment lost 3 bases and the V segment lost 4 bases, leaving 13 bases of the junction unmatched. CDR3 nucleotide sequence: TGTGCCAGCAGCTCTCGAAGAACTAGCGGGAGCCCCTACACCGGGGAGCTGTTTTTT. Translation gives CASSSRRTSGSPYTGELFF.

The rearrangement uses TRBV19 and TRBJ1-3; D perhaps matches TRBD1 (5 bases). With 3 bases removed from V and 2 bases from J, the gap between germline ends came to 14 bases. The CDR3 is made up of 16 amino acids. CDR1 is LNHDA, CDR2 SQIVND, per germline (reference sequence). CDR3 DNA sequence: TGTGCCAGTAGTATTGTCCCAGGGCCGGCTGGAAACACCATATATTTT. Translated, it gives CASSIVPGPAGNTIYF.

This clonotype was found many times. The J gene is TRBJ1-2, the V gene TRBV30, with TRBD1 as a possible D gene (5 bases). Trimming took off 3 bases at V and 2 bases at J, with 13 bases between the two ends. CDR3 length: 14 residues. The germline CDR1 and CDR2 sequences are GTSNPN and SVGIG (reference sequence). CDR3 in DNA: TGTGCCTGGAGCTCCCAGGGCCCGAACTATGGCTACACCTTC. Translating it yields CAWSSQGPNYGYTF.

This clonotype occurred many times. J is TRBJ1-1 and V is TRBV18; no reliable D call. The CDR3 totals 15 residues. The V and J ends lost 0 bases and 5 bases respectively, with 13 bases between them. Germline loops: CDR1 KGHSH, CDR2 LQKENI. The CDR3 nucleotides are TGTGCCAGCTCACCACCTGGACGGTCTCATACTGAAGCTTTCTTT. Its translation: CASSPPGRSHTEAFF.

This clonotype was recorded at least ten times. CDR3 in amino acids: CASSSGPGTPGWHGYTF. The CDR3 coding sequence is TGTGCCAGCAGTTCCGGGCCCGGGACACCCGGATGGCATGGCTACACCTTC. J is TRBJ1-2 and V is TRBV12-3 or TRBV12-4; TRBD1 is a possible D gene (6 bases). This CDR3 is built from 17 residues. The ends were cut back, 4 bases at V and 6 bases at J, with 24 bases in the middle.

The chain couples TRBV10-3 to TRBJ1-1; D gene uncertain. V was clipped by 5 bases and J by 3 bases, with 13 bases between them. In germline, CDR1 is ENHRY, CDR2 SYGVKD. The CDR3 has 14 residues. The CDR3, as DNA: TGTGCCATCAGTTACTCGGACGTCTACACTGAAGCTTTCTTT. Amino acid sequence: CAISYSDVYTEAFF.

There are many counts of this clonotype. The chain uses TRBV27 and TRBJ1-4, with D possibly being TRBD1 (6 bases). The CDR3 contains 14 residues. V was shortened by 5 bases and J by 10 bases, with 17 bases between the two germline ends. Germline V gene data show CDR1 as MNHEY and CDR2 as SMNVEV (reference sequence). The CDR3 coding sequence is TGTGCCAGCAGTACAGGGACACCATCTGGAAAACTGTTTTTT. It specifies CASSTGTPSGKLFF. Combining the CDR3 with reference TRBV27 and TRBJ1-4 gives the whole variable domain EAQVTQNPRYLITVTGKKLTVTCSQNMNHEYMSWYRQDPGLGLRQIYYSMNVEVTDKGDVPEGYKVSRKEKRNFPLILESPSPNQTSLYFCASSTGTPSGKLFFGSGTQLSVL.